A selection of T cell receptor beta chains follows, all from one sample in a study of blood T cell repertoires in COVID-19. Using immunoSEQ multiplex PCR, the repertoire was profiled, and TCRdb retains in-frame clones only, with some absent. The data contain 100,000 to 150,000 clones, about 83% of them singletons. Sequenced material: peripheral blood. These receptor sequences come from a man in his 60s with acute or convalescent COVID-19. Both conserved end residues are part of each CDR3. Fields, in order: D gene, clone size, V gene, J gene, CDR3 DNA, CDR3 protein. The D gene is left open where the match is weak. The listing skips clone size in some rows; elsewhere it reads once, few, many or a size class.

d_gene: TRBD2; abundance: -; v_gene: TRBV7-7; j_gene: TRBJ2-5; CDR3nt: TGTGCCAGCAGCTTAGGGGGAGGGCCATGGAAGACCCAGTACTTC; CDR3aa: CASSLGGGPWKTQYF
d_gene: -; abundance: -; v_gene: TRBV28; j_gene: TRBJ2-7; CDR3nt: TGTGCCAGCAGTTTTAGGACAGCACCCTACGAGCAGTACTTC; CDR3aa: CASSFRTAPYEQYF
d_gene: TRBD2; abundance: -; v_gene: TRBV5-4; j_gene: TRBJ2-1; CDR3nt: TGTGCCAGCAGTCGGGAGGGATCCTACAATGAGCAGTTCTTC; CDR3aa: CASSREGSYNEQFF
d_gene: TRBD2; abundance: -; v_gene: TRBV19; j_gene: TRBJ2-1; CDR3nt: TGTGCCAGTAGTATAGGGATAGCGGGCTCCTACAATGAGCAGTTCTTC; CDR3aa: CASSIGIAGSYNEQFF
d_gene: TRBD1; abundance: -; v_gene: TRBV29-1; j_gene: TRBJ1-2; CDR3nt: TGCAGCGTTGAAGGGGATGCGGGGACAGGGGGCTCTACCGGGGGTGGCTACACCTTC; CDR3aa: CSVEGDAGTGGSTGGGYTF
d_gene: TRBD2; abundance: -; v_gene: TRBV4-2; j_gene: TRBJ2-3; CDR3nt: TGTGCCAGCAGCCAAGTGGAACTCGGACGGGGGGGTGCAGATACGCAGTATTTT; CDR3aa: CASSQVELGRGGADTQYF
d_gene: -; abundance: -; v_gene: TRBV9; j_gene: TRBJ2-3; CDR3nt: TGTGCCAGCAGCGTAGGGGCTAGCCTTACAGATACGCAGTATTTT; CDR3aa: CASSVGASLTDTQYF
d_gene: TRBD2; abundance: -; v_gene: TRBV28; j_gene: TRBJ2-1; CDR3nt: TGTGCCAGCAGTTTTGCCGGGACTAGCGGGAATAGGTTCTTC; CDR3aa: CASSFAGTSGNRFF
d_gene: -; abundance: few; v_gene: TRBV27; j_gene: TRBJ1-3; CDR3nt: TGTGCCAGCAGTCCCACCTCAGGCTACCTCTCTGGAAACACCATATATTTT; CDR3aa: CASSPTSGYLSGNTIYF
d_gene: TRBD2; abundance: once; v_gene: TRBV27; j_gene: TRBJ2-3; CDR3nt: TGTGCCAGCAGTTTATTCCCCCTCCCAGCGGGAGATACGGCAGATACGCAGTATTTT; CDR3aa: CASSLFPLPAGDTADTQYF
d_gene: -; abundance: once; v_gene: TRBV24-1; j_gene: TRBJ1-2; CDR3nt: TGTGCCACCAGTGATGGGGGCGAAGGCTACACCTTC; CDR3aa: CATSDGGEGYTF
d_gene: -; abundance: -; v_gene: TRBV21-1; j_gene: TRBJ1-5; CDR3nt: TGTGCCAGCAGCTATGTCCCAGTTATTCGACCGCGAAGGGGGCCCCAGCATTTT; CDR3aa: CASSYVPVIRPRRGPQHF
d_gene: -; abundance: -; v_gene: TRBV6-1; j_gene: TRBJ2-5; CDR3nt: TGTGCCAGCAGTGAAGAACATTTGTACCAAGAGACCCAGTACTTC; CDR3aa: CASSEEHLYQETQYF
d_gene: TRBD1; abundance: -; v_gene: TRBV5-1; j_gene: TRBJ1-2; CDR3nt: TGCGCCAGCAGCTTGGCCGGGGGACAGGGTGGAGGCTACACCTTC; CDR3aa: CASSLAGGQGGGYTF
d_gene: TRBD2; abundance: -; v_gene: TRBV19; j_gene: TRBJ2-7; CDR3nt: TGTGCCAGTAGTAGCGGGACTAGCGGGGCCTACGAGCAGTACTTC; CDR3aa: CASSSGTSGAYEQYF
d_gene: -; abundance: -; v_gene: TRBV5-4; j_gene: TRBJ2-7; CDR3nt: TGTGCCAGCAGCTTGGGCGGGGGCCTTTACGAGCAGTACTTC; CDR3aa: CASSLGGGLYEQYF
d_gene: -; abundance: -; v_gene: TRBV18; j_gene: TRBJ1-5; CDR3nt: TGTGCCAGCTCACCAGGCCTCAATCAGCCCCAGCATTTT; CDR3aa: CASSPGLNQPQHF
d_gene: -; abundance: -; v_gene: TRBV11-2; j_gene: TRBJ2-1; CDR3nt: TGTGCCAGCAGCTTAGACCCAGGGCCCGAAAACAATGAGCAGTTCTTC; CDR3aa: CASSLDPGPENNEQFF
d_gene: -; abundance: -; v_gene: TRBV28; j_gene: TRBJ2-2; CDR3nt: TGTGCCAGCAGTTTAGGGACGGGACTCTTCTCACAATCGAACACCGGGGAGCTGTTTTTT; CDR3aa: CASSLGTGLFSQSNTGELFF
d_gene: TRBD2; abundance: -; v_gene: TRBV28; j_gene: TRBJ2-1; CDR3nt: TGTGCCAGCAGCCTTCCTAGCGGATCCTACAATGAGCAGTTCTTC; CDR3aa: CASSLPSGSYNEQFF
d_gene: TRBD1; abundance: -; v_gene: TRBV15; j_gene: TRBJ2-7; CDR3nt: TGTGCCACCAGCAGGGACAGGGAAACCTACGAGCAGTACTTC; CDR3aa: CATSRDRETYEQYF
d_gene: -; abundance: few; v_gene: TRBV2; j_gene: TRBJ1-5; CDR3nt: TGTGCCAGCAGGCGAGATAGCAATCAGCCCCAGCATTTT; CDR3aa: CASRRDSNQPQHF
d_gene: -; abundance: -; v_gene: TRBV4-2; j_gene: TRBJ2-5; CDR3nt: TGTGCCAGCAGCCGGGGGACAAGGCCCGAGACCCAGTACTTC; CDR3aa: CASSRGTRPETQYF
d_gene: -; abundance: -; v_gene: TRBV6-5; j_gene: TRBJ1-2; CDR3nt: TGTGCCAGCAGTACACAGGGAATGGCGACCTATGGCTACACCTTC; CDR3aa: CASSTQGMATYGYTF
d_gene: TRBD2; abundance: -; v_gene: TRBV27; j_gene: TRBJ2-5; CDR3nt: TGTGCCAGCAGTTCCCTAGGAGCGGGACAAGAGACCCAGTACTTC; CDR3aa: CASSSLGAGQETQYF
d_gene: TRBD1; abundance: -; v_gene: TRBV5-1; j_gene: TRBJ1-2; CDR3nt: TGCGCCAGCAGTCAGACAGGGGGCAACTATGGCTACACCTTC; CDR3aa: CASSQTGGNYGYTF
d_gene: -; abundance: -; v_gene: TRBV7-6; j_gene: TRBJ1-1; CDR3nt: TGTGCCAGCAGCACACACCGGGACATGAACACTGAAGCTTTCTTT; CDR3aa: CASSTHRDMNTEAFF
d_gene: -; abundance: many; v_gene: TRBV28; j_gene: TRBJ2-7; CDR3nt: TGTGCCAGCAGTTTATACCCAGGGGCAGACGAGCAGTACTTC; CDR3aa: CASSLYPGADEQYF
d_gene: -; abundance: few; v_gene: TRBV14; j_gene: TRBJ2-7; CDR3nt: TGTGCCAGCAGCCAAGACACCTCACCGGGTTATGAGGACGAGCAGTACTTC; CDR3aa: CASSQDTSPGYEDEQYF
d_gene: -; abundance: -; v_gene: TRBV5-1; j_gene: TRBJ2-7; CDR3nt: TGCGCCAGCAGCTGGGGAGCGGACGAGCAGTACTTC; CDR3aa: CASSWGADEQYF
d_gene: TRBD1; abundance: -; v_gene: TRBV28; j_gene: TRBJ1-3; CDR3nt: TGTGCCAGCAGTAGCCCGGACAGGGCCTCTGGAAACACCATATATTTT; CDR3aa: CASSSPDRASGNTIYF
d_gene: -; abundance: -; v_gene: TRBV2; j_gene: TRBJ2-1; CDR3nt: TGTGCCAGCAGTGGCCCGAGGGCCAAGAACAATGAGCAGTTCTTC; CDR3aa: CASSGPRAKNNEQFF
d_gene: TRBD2; abundance: -; v_gene: TRBV13; j_gene: TRBJ2-1; CDR3nt: TGTGCCAGCAGCTTAGGGGGACTATCAGTGGGTGAGCAGTTCTTC; CDR3aa: CASSLGGLSVGEQFF
d_gene: TRBD2; abundance: -; v_gene: TRBV5-4; j_gene: TRBJ2-7; CDR3nt: TGTGCCAGCAGCAGGGGGACTAGCGGAAATTACGAGCAGTACTTC; CDR3aa: CASSRGTSGNYEQYF
d_gene: TRBD2; abundance: -; v_gene: TRBV15; j_gene: TRBJ2-7; CDR3nt: TGTGCCACCAGGTCGGGACTAGCGGGAAAGGAGCAGTACTTC; CDR3aa: CATRSGLAGKEQYF
d_gene: -; abundance: few; v_gene: TRBV28; j_gene: TRBJ2-3; CDR3nt: TGTGCCAGCAGGACCGGAGGGTTTAGCACAGATACGCAGTATTTT; CDR3aa: CASRTGGFSTDTQYF
d_gene: TRBD2; abundance: -; v_gene: TRBV7-9; j_gene: TRBJ2-5; CDR3nt: TGTGCCAGCAGCTTAGGACTAGCGCAAGAGACCCAGTACTTC; CDR3aa: CASSLGLAQETQYF